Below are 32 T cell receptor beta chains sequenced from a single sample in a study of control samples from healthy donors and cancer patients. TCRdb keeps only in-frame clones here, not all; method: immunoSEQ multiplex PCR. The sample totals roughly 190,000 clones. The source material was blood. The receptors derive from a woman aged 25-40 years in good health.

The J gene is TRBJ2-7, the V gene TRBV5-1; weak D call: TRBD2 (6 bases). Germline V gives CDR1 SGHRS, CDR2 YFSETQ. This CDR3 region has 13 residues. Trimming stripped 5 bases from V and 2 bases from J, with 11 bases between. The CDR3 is CASSTPGAYEQYF. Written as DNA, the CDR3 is TGCGCCAGCAGTACCCCGGGGGCCTACGAGCAGTACTTC.

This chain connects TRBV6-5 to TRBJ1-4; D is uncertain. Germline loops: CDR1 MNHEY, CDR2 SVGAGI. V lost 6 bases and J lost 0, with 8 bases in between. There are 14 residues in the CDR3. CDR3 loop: CASSDWTTNEKLFF. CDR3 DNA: TGTGCCAGCAGCGATTGGACAACTAATGAAAAACTGTTTTTT.

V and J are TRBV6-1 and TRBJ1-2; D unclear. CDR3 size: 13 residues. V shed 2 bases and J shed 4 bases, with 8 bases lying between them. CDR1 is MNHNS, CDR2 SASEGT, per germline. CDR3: CASSETAAYGYTF. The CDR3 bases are TGTGCCAGCAGTGAAACGGCAGCCTATGGCTACACCTTC.

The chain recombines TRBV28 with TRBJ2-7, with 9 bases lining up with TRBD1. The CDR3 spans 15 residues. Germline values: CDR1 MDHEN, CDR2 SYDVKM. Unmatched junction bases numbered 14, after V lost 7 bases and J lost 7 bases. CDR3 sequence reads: CASKQSGQGFREQYF. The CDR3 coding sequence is TGTGCCAGCAAGCAATCGGGACAGGGATTTAGAGAGCAGTACTTC.

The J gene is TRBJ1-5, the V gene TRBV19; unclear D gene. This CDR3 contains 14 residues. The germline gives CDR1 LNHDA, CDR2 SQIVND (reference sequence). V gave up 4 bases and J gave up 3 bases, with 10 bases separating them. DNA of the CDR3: TGTGCCAGTAGTAATAGGGTCCTCAATCAGCCCCAGCATTTT. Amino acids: CASSNRVLNQPQHF.

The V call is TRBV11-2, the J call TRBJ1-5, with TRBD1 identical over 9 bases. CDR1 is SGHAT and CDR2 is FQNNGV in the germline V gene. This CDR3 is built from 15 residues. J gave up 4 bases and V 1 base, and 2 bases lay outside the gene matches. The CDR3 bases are TGTGCCAGCAGCTTAGGACAGGGGGGTAATCAGCCCCAGCATTTT. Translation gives CASSLGQGGNQPQHF.

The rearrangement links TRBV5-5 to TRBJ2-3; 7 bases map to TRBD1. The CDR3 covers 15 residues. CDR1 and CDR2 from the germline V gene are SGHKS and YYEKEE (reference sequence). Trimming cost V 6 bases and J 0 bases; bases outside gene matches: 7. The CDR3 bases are TGTGCCAGCACCCCCCAGGGACAGAGCACAGATACGCAGTATTTT. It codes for CASTPQGQSTDTQYF.

CDR3 bases: TGTGCCAGCACTAAAAGCGGGGGGAGCTCCTACGAGCAGTACTTC. Translating it yields CASTKSGGSSYEQYF. The chain combines TRBV27 with TRBJ2-7, with 9 bases matching TRBD2. Unmatched junction bases numbered 7, after V lost 7 bases and J lost 0 bases. Germline V gene sequence: CDR1 MNHEY, CDR2 SMNVEV (reference sequence). The CDR3 has 15 amino acids.

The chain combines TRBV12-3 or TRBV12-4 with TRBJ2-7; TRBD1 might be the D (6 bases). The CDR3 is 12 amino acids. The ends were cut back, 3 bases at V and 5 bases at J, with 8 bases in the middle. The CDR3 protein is CASSFTGNEQYF. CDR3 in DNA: TGTGCCAGCAGTTTCACAGGGAACGAGCAGTACTTC.

The CDR3 DNA follows: TGTGCCAGCAGTTACTCGGGGGCCAAGGGTTACGAGCAGTACTTC. This encodes CASSYSGAKGYEQYF. The chain recombines TRBV6-5 with TRBJ2-7, with TRBD1 as a possible D gene (6 bases). The CDR3 is 15 amino acids. Per the germline V gene, CDR1 is MNHEY and CDR2 is SVGAGI. V lost 0 bases to trimming and J lost 4 bases, with 13 bases between them.

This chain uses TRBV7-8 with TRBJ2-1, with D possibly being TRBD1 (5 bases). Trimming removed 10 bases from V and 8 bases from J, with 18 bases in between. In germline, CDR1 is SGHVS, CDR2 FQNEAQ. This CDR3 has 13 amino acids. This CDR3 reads CAISRGLLDEQFF. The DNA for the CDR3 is TGTGCCATCAGTAGGGGTTTGCTTGATGAGCAGTTCTTC. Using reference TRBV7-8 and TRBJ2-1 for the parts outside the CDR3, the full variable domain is GAGVSQSPRYKVAKRGQDVALRCDPISGHVSLFWYQQALGQGPEFLTYFQNEAQLDKSGLPSDRFFAERPEGSVSTLKIQRTQQEDSAVYLCAISRGLLDEQFFGPGTRLTVL.

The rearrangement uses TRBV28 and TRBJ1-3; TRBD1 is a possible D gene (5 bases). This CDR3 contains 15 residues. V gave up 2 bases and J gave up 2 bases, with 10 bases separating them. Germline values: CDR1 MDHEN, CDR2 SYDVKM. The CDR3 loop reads CASSLGGFPGNTIYF. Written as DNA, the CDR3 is TGTGCCAGCAGTTTAGGGGGATTTCCTGGAAACACCATATATTTT.

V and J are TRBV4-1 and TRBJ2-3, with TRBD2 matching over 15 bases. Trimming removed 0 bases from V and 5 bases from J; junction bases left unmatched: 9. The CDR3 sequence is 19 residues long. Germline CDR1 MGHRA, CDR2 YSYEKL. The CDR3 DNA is TGCGCCAGCAGCCAAGATCAAATAGGACTAGCGGGGGGGAGAGATACGCAGTATTTT. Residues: CASSQDQIGLAGGRDTQYF.

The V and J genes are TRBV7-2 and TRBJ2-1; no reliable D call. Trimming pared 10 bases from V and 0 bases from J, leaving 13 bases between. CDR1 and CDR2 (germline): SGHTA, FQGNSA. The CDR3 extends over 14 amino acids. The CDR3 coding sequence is TGTGCCACCTCCCCCTGGGACTCCTACAATGAGCAGTTCTTC. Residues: CATSPWDSYNEQFF.

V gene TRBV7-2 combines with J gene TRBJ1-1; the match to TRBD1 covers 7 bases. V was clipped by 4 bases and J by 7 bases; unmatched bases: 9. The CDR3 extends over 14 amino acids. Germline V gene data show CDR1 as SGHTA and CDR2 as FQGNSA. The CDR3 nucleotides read TGTGCCAGCAGCTCTATACAGGGGTTGGTTGAAGCTTTCTTT. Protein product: CASSSIQGLVEAFF.

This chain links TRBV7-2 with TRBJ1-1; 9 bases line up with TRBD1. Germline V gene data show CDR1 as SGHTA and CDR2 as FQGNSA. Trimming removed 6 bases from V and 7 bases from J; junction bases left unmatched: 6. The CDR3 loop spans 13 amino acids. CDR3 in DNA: TGTGCCAGCAGTTATAACAGGGGGCGTGAAGCTTTCTTT. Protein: CASSYNRGREAFF.

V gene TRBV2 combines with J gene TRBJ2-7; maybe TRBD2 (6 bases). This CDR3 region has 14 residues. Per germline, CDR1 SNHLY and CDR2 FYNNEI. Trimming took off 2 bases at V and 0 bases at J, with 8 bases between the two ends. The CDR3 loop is CASSELGSSYEQYF. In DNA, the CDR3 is TGTGCCAGCAGTGAACTCGGGAGCTCCTACGAGCAGTACTTC.

CDR3 in amino acids: CASSQDGYWATSPYNEQFF. As DNA, the CDR3 is TGTGCCAGCAGCCAAGATGGGTACTGGGCGACTAGCCCCTACAATGAGCAGTTCTTC. V usage is TRBV3-1 (or the pseudogene TRBV3-2) and J usage is TRBJ2-1; 7 positions agree with TRBD2. The length of the CDR3 is 19 residues. The germline V gene has CDR1 LGHDT and CDR2 YNNKEL (reference sequence). The V and J ends lost 0 bases and 2 bases, in that order; junction bases with no gene match: 13.

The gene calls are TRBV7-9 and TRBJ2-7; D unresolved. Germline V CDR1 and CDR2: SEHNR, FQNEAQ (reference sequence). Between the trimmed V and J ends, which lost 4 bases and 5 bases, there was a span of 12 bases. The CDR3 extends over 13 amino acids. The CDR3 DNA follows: TGTGCCAGCAGCTCCTGGCCGATCAACGAGCAGTACTTC. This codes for CASSSWPINEQYF.

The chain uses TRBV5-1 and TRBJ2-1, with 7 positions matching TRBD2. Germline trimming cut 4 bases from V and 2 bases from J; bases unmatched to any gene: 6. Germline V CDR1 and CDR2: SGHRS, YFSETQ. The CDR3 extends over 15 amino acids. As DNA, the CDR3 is TGCGCCAGCAGCCGATTAGCGGGCACCTACAATGAGCAGTTCTTC. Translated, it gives CASSRLAGTYNEQFF.

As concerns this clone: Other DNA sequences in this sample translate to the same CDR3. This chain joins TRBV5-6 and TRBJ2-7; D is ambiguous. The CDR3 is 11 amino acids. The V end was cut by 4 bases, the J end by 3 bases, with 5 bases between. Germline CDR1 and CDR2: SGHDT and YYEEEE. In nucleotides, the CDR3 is TGTGCCAGCAGCCACAGCTACGAGCAGTACTTC. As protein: CASSHSYEQYF.

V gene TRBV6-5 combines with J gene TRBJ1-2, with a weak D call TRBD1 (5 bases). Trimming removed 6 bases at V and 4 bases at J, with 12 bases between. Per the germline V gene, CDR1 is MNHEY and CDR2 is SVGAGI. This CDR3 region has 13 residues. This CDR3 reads CASSPDSSYGYTF. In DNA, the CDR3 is TGTGCCAGCAGCCCCGACAGTTCCTATGGCTACACCTTC.

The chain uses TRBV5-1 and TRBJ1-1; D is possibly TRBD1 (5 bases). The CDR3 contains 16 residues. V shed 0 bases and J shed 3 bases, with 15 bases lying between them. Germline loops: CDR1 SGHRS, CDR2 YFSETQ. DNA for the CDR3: TGCGCCAGCAGCTTGGCCATCATGCTGGGGGACACTGAAGCTTTCTTT. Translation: CASSLAIMLGDTEAFF.

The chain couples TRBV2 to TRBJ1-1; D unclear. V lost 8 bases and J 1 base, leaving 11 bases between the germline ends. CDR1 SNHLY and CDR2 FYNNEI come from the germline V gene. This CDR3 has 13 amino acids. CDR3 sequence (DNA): TGTGCCAGCTCCCAAACTCAGAACACTGAAGCTTTCTTT. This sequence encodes CASSQTQNTEAFF.

CDR3: CASRWRAGAEAFF. CDR3 DNA: TGTGCCAGCCGTTGGCGGGCCGGCGCTGAAGCTTTCTTT. The gene calls are TRBV6-4 and TRBJ1-1; D remains ambiguous. V dropped 8 bases and J dropped 6 bases, with 16 bases sitting between them. Germline loops: CDR1 MRHNA, CDR2 SNTAGT. The CDR3 loop spans 13 amino acids.

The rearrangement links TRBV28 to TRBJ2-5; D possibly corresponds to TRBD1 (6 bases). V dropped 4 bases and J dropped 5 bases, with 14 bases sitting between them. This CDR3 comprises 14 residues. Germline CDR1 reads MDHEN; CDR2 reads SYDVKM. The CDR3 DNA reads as TGTGCCAGCAGTTCTACGAAAAGGGGGGAGACCCAGTACTTC. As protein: CASSSTKRGETQYF. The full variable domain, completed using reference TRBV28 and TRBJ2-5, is DVKVTQSSRYLVKRTGEKVFLECVQDMDHENMFWYRQDPGLGLRLIYFSYDVKMKEKGDIPEGYSVSREKKERFSLILESASTNQTSMYLCASSSTKRGETQYFGPGTRLLVL.

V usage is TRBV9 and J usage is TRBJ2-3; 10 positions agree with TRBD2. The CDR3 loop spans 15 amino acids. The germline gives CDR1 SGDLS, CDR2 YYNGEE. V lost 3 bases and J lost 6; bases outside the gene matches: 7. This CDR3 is CASSGHLAGVDTQYF. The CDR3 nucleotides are TGTGCCAGCAGCGGCCACCTAGCGGGGGTGGATACGCAGTATTTT.

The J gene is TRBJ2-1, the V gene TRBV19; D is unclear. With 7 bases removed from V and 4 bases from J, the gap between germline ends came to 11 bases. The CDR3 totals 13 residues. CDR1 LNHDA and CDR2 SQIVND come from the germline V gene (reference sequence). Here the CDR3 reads CASKGKTYNEQFF. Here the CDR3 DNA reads TGTGCCAGTAAGGGAAAGACTTACAATGAGCAGTTCTTC.

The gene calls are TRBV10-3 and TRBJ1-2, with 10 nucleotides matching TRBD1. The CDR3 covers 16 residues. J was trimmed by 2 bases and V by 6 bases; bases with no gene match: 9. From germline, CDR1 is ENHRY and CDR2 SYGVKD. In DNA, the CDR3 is TGTGCCATCAGGTCGGACAGGGGGTATGCGAACTATGGCTACACCTTC. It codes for CAIRSDRGYANYGYTF.

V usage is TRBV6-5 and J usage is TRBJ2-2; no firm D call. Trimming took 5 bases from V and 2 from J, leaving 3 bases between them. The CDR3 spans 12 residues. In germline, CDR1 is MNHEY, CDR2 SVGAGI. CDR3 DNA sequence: TGTGCCAGCAGTCCTAACACCGGGGAGCTGTTTTTT. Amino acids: CASSPNTGELFF.

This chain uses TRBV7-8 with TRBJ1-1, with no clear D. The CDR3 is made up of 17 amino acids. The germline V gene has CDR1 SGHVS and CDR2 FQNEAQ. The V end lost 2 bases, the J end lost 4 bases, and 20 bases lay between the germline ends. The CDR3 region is CASSLLWGARGRTEAFF. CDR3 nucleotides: TGTGCCAGCAGCTTATTGTGGGGAGCCCGTGGGCGCACTGAAGCTTTCTTT.

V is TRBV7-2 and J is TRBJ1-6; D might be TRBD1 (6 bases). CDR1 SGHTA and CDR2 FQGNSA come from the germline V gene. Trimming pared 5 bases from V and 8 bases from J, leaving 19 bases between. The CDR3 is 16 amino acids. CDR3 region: CASSISRQVRDSPLHF. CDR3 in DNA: TGTGCCAGCAGCATCAGCCGACAGGTTCGGGATTCACCCCTCCACTTT. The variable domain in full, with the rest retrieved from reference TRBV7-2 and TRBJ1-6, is GAGVSQSPSNKVTEKGKDVELRCDPISGHTALYWYRQSLGQGLEFLIYFQGNSAPDKSGLPSDRFSAERTGGSVSTLTIQRTQQEDSAVYLCASSISRQVRDSPLHFGNGTRLTVT.